Listed below are T cell receptor beta chains from one sample, sequenced in a study of blood T cells in healthy people across ages. One entry per CDR3 protein results from TCRdb running MiXCR on the 5' RACE reads. The table includes about 800,000 distinct CDR3 sequences, about 45% detected once. The specimen sequenced was blood. The receptors were sampled from an elderly man in good health. Each CDR3 is given without its conserved first and last residue. The D gene is left open where the match is weak.

CDR3: SVRRGAYNEQF
D: -
V: TRBV29-1
J: TRBJ2-1

CDR3: ASSSQAGGPPYNEQF
D: TRBD2
V: TRBV7-2
J: TRBJ2-1

CDR3: ASNAGTYSNQPQH
D: -
V: TRBV7-2
J: TRBJ1-5

CDR3: ASSQQRLAVQY
D: TRBD2
V: TRBV14
J: TRBJ2-5

CDR3: ASSQEIAGGFNEQF
D: TRBD2
V: TRBV4-3
J: TRBJ2-1

CDR3: ASSSGATYNEQY
D: -
V: TRBV12-3/TRBV12-4
J: -

CDR3: ASSRPGQRGYT
D: -
V: TRBV7-2
J: TRBJ1-2

CDR3: ASSLAGRVKNEQF
D: -
V: TRBV7-9
J: TRBJ2-1

CDR3: ASRYLGGLETQY
D: -
V: TRBV2
J: TRBJ2-5

CDR3: ATSEASGVYNEQF
D: TRBD2
V: TRBV24-1
J: TRBJ2-1

CDR3: ASNLTPAGGYNEQF
D: TRBD2
V: TRBV6-2/TRBV6-3
J: TRBJ2-1

CDR3: ASSQTSGTRNEQF
D: TRBD2
V: TRBV5-1
J: TRBJ2-1

CDR3: ASRSPGQGPYEQF
D: TRBD1
V: TRBV7-2
J: TRBJ2-1

CDR3: ASSVRGTTDTQY
D: -
V: TRBV11-2
J: TRBJ2-3

CDR3: ASSLARLRAQETQY
D: -
V: TRBV7-2
J: TRBJ2-5